The 15 T cell receptor beta chains below come from one sample, sequenced in a study of T cell changes during pregnancy in multiple sclerosis. TCRdb's copy holds only in-frame clones and misses some; the assay was immunoSEQ multiplex PCR. The table records approximately 92,000 clones, approximately 93% of them present only once. The material sequenced was peripheral blood, taken after pregnancy. The source of these receptors is a female donor with multiple sclerosis, enrolled in a pregnancy study.

The chain links TRBV4-3 to TRBJ2-1; 8 nucleotides line up with TRBD2. The V gene's germline CDR1 is LGHNA and CDR2 YSLEER. CDR3 length: 20 residues. With V trimmed by 0 bases and J by 4 bases, 17 bases remained unmatched. CDR3 nucleotide sequence: TGCGCCAGCAGCCAAGAAGACGGGAGGGGACCCGAGACCCCTTACAATGAGCAGTTCTTC. Amino acid sequence: CASSQEDGRGPETPYNEQFF.

CDR3 nucleotide sequence: TGTGCCAGCTCGCGGTTAGCGATTAGCAATCAGCCCCAGCATTTT. It specifies CASSRLAISNQPQHF. The V and J genes are TRBV18 and TRBJ1-5, with D hard to call. The V gene's germline CDR1 is KGHSH and CDR2 LQKENI. The germline V and J ends were trimmed by 6 bases and 0 bases, with 12 bases remaining between them. The CDR3 extends over 15 amino acids.

This clone appeared a few times. One end of the junction does not line up with germline, which may come from a read error. The chain combines TRBV5-1 with TRBJ2-1; 13 nucleotides align to TRBD2. The germline V gene has CDR1 SGHRS and CDR2 YFSETQ. The CDR3 is 15 residues long. CDR3 nucleotides: TGCGCCAGCAGTTTGGGACTAGCGGGAAATACTAAAGAGTTCTTC. Translation: CASSLGLAGNTKEFF.

The V and J genes are TRBV5-1 and TRBJ1-1, with D unresolved. Germline CDR1 reads SGHRS; CDR2 reads YFSETQ. V was trimmed by 1 base and J by 4 bases, leaving 11 bases between them. This CDR3 comprises 14 residues. CDR3 nucleotide sequence: TGCGCCAGCAGCTTGAGCGGTGAGCTCACTGAAGCTTTCTTT. This translates into CASSLSGELTEAFF.

The CDR3 bases are TGTGCCAGTAGTTCCATCGAGGGCTGGGCCTACAATGAGCAGTTCTTC. Protein sequence: CASSSIEGWAYNEQFF. The chain employs TRBV19 and TRBJ2-1, with D possibly matching TRBD2 (5 bases). Germline values: CDR1 LNHDA, CDR2 SQIVND (reference sequence). CDR3 length: 16 residues. The ends were cut back, 5 bases at V and 2 bases at J, with 16 bases in the middle.

CDR3 region: CASSSAGSEYEQYF. CDR3 coding DNA: TGTGCCAGTAGTAGTGCCGGGAGTGAGTACGAGCAGTACTTC. The chain is built from TRBV19 and TRBJ2-7; TRBD2 might be the D (6 bases). Trimming left V 4 bases short and J 4 bases short, with 14 bases between. The CDR3 has 14 residues. Germline-derived CDR1 and CDR2 are LNHDA and SQIVND (reference sequence). The whole variable domain, remainder taken from reference TRBV19 and TRBJ2-7, is DGGITQSPKYLFRKEGQNVTLSCEQNLNHDAMYWYRQDPGQGLRLIYYSQIVNDFQKGDIAEGYSVSREKKESFPLTVTSAQKNPTAFYLCASSSAGSEYEQYFGPGTRLTVT.

This clone was seen just once. The V gene is TRBV28, the J gene TRBJ2-5; D unresolved. V lost 5 bases, J lost 2 bases, and 9 bases lay in between. CDR3 length equals 13 residues. Germline-derived CDR1 and CDR2 are MDHEN and SYDVKM. The CDR3 region has the DNA TGTGCCAGCAGTATACTCGATCAAGAGACCCAGTACTTC. Its translation: CASSILDQETQYF.

This chain links TRBV19 with TRBJ2-5, with no clear D. CDR1 and CDR2 (germline): LNHDA, SQIVND (reference sequence). The CDR3 spans 13 residues. Trimming took 6 bases from V and 0 from J, leaving 8 bases between them. In nucleotides, the CDR3 is TGTGCCAGTAGCTTTCTAAACCAAGAGACCCAGTACTTC. It is translated as CASSFLNQETQYF.

The rearrangement uses TRBV7-2 and TRBJ2-5, with D maybe TRBD1 (6 bases). From germline, CDR1 is SGHTA and CDR2 FQGNSA. The CDR3 extends over 14 amino acids. V lost 6 bases, J lost 3 bases, and 14 bases lay in between. CDR3 bases: TGTGCCAGCAGACCTACCCGGACAGAAGAGACCCAGTACTTC. Its translation: CASRPTRTEETQYF.

This rearrangement joins TRBV6-1 to TRBJ2-3; 12 nucleotides agree with TRBD2. Trimming took 4 bases from V and 4 from J; bases not matched to a gene: 0. In germline, CDR1 is MNHNS, CDR2 SASEGT. The CDR3 has 14 residues. CDR3 region: CASSGLAGADTQYF. The CDR3 nucleotides are TGTGCCAGCAGTGGACTAGCGGGAGCAGATACGCAGTATTTT.

This chain uses TRBV19 with TRBJ2-2, with 10 bases lining up with TRBD1. Germline values: CDR1 LNHDA, CDR2 SQIVND (reference sequence). The CDR3 runs to 16 residues. V shed 1 base and J 7 bases; nucleotides not matched to a gene: 6. In DNA form, the CDR3 reads TGTGCCAGTAGTATAGGACAGGGGGCGCTTAGCGGGGAGCTGTTTTTT. This encodes CASSIGQGALSGELFF.

The chain is built from TRBV30 and TRBJ2-7; D gene uncertain. CDR1 GTSNPN and CDR2 SVGIG come from the germline V gene (reference sequence). The CDR3 has 11 amino acids. V shed 3 bases and J shed 7 bases, with 10 bases lying between them. The CDR3 sequence: CAWRENREQYF. Written as DNA, the CDR3 is TGTGCCTGGAGAGAAAACCGGGAGCAGTACTTC.

This chain joins TRBV30 and TRBJ1-5; unclear D gene. The V end was cut by 2 bases, the J end by 0 bases, with 5 bases between. This CDR3 comprises 13 residues. Germline V gene data show CDR1 as GTSNPN and CDR2 as SVGIG (reference sequence). The CDR3 region is CAWSTASNQPQHF. In DNA, the CDR3 is TGTGCCTGGAGTACTGCTAGCAATCAGCCCCAGCATTTT. The complete variable domain, with remaining parts taken from reference TRBV30 and TRBJ1-5, reads SQTIHQWPATLVQPVGSPLSLECTVEGTSNPNLYWYRQAAGRGLQLLFYSVGIGQISSEVPQNLSASRPQDRQFILSSKKLLLSDSGFYLCAWSTASNQPQHFGDGTRLSIL.

The chain employs TRBV9 and TRBJ2-1; TRBD2 agrees at 11 bases. V dropped 2 bases and J dropped 3; count of bases not matched to a gene: 4. Germline V lookup: CDR1 SGDLS, CDR2 YYNGEE. This CDR3 is 16 amino acids long. CDR3 sequence: CASSVTSGMFYNEQFF. The DNA of the CDR3 is TGTGCCAGCAGCGTGACTAGCGGGATGTTCTACAATGAGCAGTTCTTC.

V usage is TRBV10-2 and J usage is TRBJ2-2; 12 bases match TRBD2. The V gene end was trimmed by 6 bases and the J gene end by 3 bases; junction bases not matched to a gene: 8. Per the germline V gene, CDR1 is WSHSY and CDR2 is SAAADI. The CDR3 length is 17 residues. The CDR3 DNA reads as TGCGCCAGCAGGAGACTAGCGGGAGTGGTTGACACCGGGGAGCTGTTTTTT. This sequence encodes CASRRLAGVVDTGELFF.